A selection of T cell receptor beta chains follows, all from one sample in a study of T cell changes during pregnancy in multiple sclerosis. Method: immunoSEQ multiplex PCR; TCRdb's copy keeps in-frame clones and lacks some. This table holds tens of thousands of clones, about nine tenths found once. Here the sequenced sample was CD4+ T cells from peripheral blood mononuclear cells, taken in the second trimester of pregnancy. These receptors came from a female donor with multiple sclerosis, enrolled in a pregnancy study. Each CDR3 is given with its conserved first and last residue. A D gene is named only where the DNA matches it firmly. Expanded clones are given a class, and other clones once, few, many or no size at all.

>few|TRBJ2-4|TRBD1|TRBV6-5
TGTGCCAGCAGAGACAGGGACATTCAGTACTTC
CASRDRDIQYF
>NA|TRBJ2-1|NA|TRBV12-1
TGTGCCAGCAGCTCCCTCCGGGACAGTCGCCGGGGGTCCTACAATGAGCAGTTCTTC
CASSSLRDSRRGSYNEQFF
>once|TRBJ1-5|NA|TRBV15
TGTGCCACCAGCAGAGATGGTCCCGGTCAGCCCCAGCATTTT
CATSRDGPGQPQHF
>NA|TRBJ2-1|TRBD2|TRBV5-1
TGCGCCAGCAGCATAACTAGCGGATCCTACAATGAGCAGTTCTTC
CASSITSGSYNEQFF
>NA|TRBJ2-2|TRBD2|TRBV4-2
TGTGCCAGCAGCCGAACAGGGCCATTAGCGGGAGCTAACCTCCATCCCGGGGAGCTGTTTTTT
CASSRTGPLAGANLHPGELFF
>NA|TRBJ2-1|TRBD1|TRBV13
TGTGCCAGCATGCCGCTACAGGGGGCCGGATGGGGGCAGTTCTTC
CASMPLQGAGWGQFF
>NA|TRBJ2-1|NA|TRBV2
TGTGCCAGCAGTGAGCTCCGCGGTGAGCAGTTCTTC
CASSELRGEQFF
>NA|TRBJ2-7|TRBD1|TRBV9
TGTGCCAGCAGCGTAGGGGGACAGGGGACTTACGAGCAGTACTTC
CASSVGGQGTYEQYF
>NA|TRBJ2-4|TRBD2|TRBV28
TGTGCCAGCAGGGGGACTAGCGGTTCCAAAAACATTCAGTACTTC
CASRGTSGSKNIQYF
>NA|TRBJ1-1|TRBD1|TRBV7-9
TGTGCCAGCAGCTTAACCGGGACAGGGCGCAACACTGAAGCTTTCTTT
CASSLTGTGRNTEAFF
>NA|TRBJ1-2|TRBD1|TRBV5-1
TGCGCCAGCAGTCCAGGGGGCAGGATCTATGGCTACACCTTC
CASSPGGRIYGYTF
>NA|TRBJ1-5|NA|TRBV19
TGTGCCAGCGGGGGAGGCAATCAGCCCCAGCATTTT
CASGGGNQPQHF
>NA|TRBJ1-2|TRBD1|TRBV11-3
TGTGCCAGCAGCTTTTCCTTGAGTGGACAGGGGGTGAACTATGGCTACACCTTC
CASSFSLSGQGVNYGYTF
>NA|TRBJ2-7|TRBD2|TRBV5-1
TGCGCCAGCAGCTTAGGGTTTAGCGGGAGCGGTTACGAGCAGTACTTC
CASSLGFSGSGYEQYF
>NA|TRBJ2-5|TRBD1|TRBV19
TGTGCCAGTAGCCCTAACAGGGGACAAGAGACCCAGTACTTC
CASSPNRGQETQYF
>NA|TRBJ2-7|TRBD2|TRBV5-6
TGTGCCAGCAGCTTGGACGGGAGGTCCTCCTACGAGCAGTACTTC
CASSLDGRSSYEQYF
>NA|TRBJ1-2|TRBD1|TRBV7-2
TGTGCCAGCAGCTTAGACAGGGGAAACTATGGCTACACCTTC
CASSLDRGNYGYTF
>NA|TRBJ2-6|NA|TRBV4-3
TGCGCCAGCAGCCCCTTGGGGGCCAACGTCCTGACTTTC
CASSPLGANVLTF
>once|TRBJ2-2|TRBD1|TRBV7-3
TGTGCCAGCAGCGCTGGACAGGGGAGAACCGGGGAGCTGTTTTTT
CASSAGQGRTGELFF
>NA|TRBJ2-7|NA|TRBV11-3
TGTGCCAGCAGCTTAAATGACCGCGGCACCGCATCCTACGAGCAGTACTTC
CASSLNDRGTASYEQYF
>NA|TRBJ1-5|TRBD1|TRBV5-1
TGCGCCAGCAGCTGGGGGACAGGGGAGCGCCAGCATTTT
CASSWGTGERQHF
>NA|TRBJ2-1|TRBD2|TRBV14
TGTGCCAGCAGCCCTTTCACTAGCGGGTCCTACAATGAGCAGTTCTTC
CASSPFTSGSYNEQFF
>NA|TRBJ2-6|NA|TRBV7-3
TGTGCCAGCAGCTTTCAGGGGGGTGGGGCCAACGTCCTGACTTTC
CASSFQGGGANVLTF
>NA|TRBJ1-5|NA|TRBV7-2
TGTGCCAGCAGCTTAGTCCCTAATCAGCCCCAGCATTTT
CASSLVPNQPQHF
>NA|TRBJ2-7|TRBD1|TRBV9
TGTGCCAGCAGCCCGCGGGACAGGGCCTACGAGCAGTACTTC
CASSPRDRAYEQYF
>NA|TRBJ2-1|TRBD2|TRBV25-1
TGTGCCAGCAGGACAGCGGGAAGCTCCTACAATGAGCAGTTCTTC
CASRTAGSSYNEQFF
>NA|TRBJ2-7|TRBD2|TRBV9
TGTGCCAGCAGCGTAAACCCTAGCGGGAGTATTTACGAGCAGTACTTC
CASSVNPSGSIYEQYF
>NA|TRBJ1-2|TRBD1|TRBV25-1
TGTGCCAGCAGTGAAGGGACAGGGCTGGGGAACTATGGCTACACCTTC
CASSEGTGLGNYGYTF
>NA|TRBJ1-2|NA|TRBV5-6
TGTGCCAGCAGGTTACAAGACTATGGCTACACCTTC
CASRLQDYGYTF
>once|TRBJ1-6|NA|TRBV7-2
TGTGCCAGCAGCTTGCGGGCCGCGGGAAATTCACCCCTCCACTTT
CASSLRAAGNSPLHF
>NA|TRBJ1-1|NA|TRBV19
TGTGCCAGTACGATCTATACTGAAGCTTTCTTT
CASTIYTEAFF
>NA|TRBJ2-7|NA|TRBV7-8
TGTGCCAGCAGCACCGGACTGCTCTCCTACGAGCAGTACTTC
CASSTGLLSYEQYF
>NA|TRBJ2-7|NA|TRBV6-5
TGTGCCAGCAGTGCAGGGGTGGGAGGGGAGCAGTACTTC
CASSAGVGGEQYF
>NA|TRBJ2-7|TRBD1|TRBV19
TGTGCCAGTAGTATTAAACAGGGGTCCTACGAGCAGTACTTC
CASSIKQGSYEQYF
>NA|TRBJ2-7|NA|TRBV6-1
TGTGCCAGCATAGCCAACCTGCGCCCTTACGAGCAGTACTTC
CASIANLRPYEQYF
>NA|TRBJ2-1|NA|TRBV10-3
TGTGCCACCCGAGAGGGTAAGGATGAGCAGTTCTTC
CATREGKDEQFF
>NA|TRBJ2-3|TRBD2|TRBV7-6
TGTGCCAGCAGCCCGCGGGGGGTCAAAGGCACAGATACGCAGTATTTT
CASSPRGVKGTDTQYF